One T cell receptor beta chain is described in this entry. The target antigen is unknown. TCRdb reanalysed the 5' RACE reads using MiXCR and keeps one entry per CDR3 protein. The sample holds about 750,000 distinct CDR3 sequences, around 20% seen once. The data stem from a study of CD8 T cells in ankylosing spondylitis. General study points: Ankylosing spondylitis blood appeared to carry a characteristic TCR beta motif of roughly 8 highly homologous variants. The clones that were linked to disease were reported to be significantly enriched in matched synovial fluid samples from ankylosing spondylitis patients. With a CD8+ phenotype, disease-linked clones were relatively rare in peripheral blood.

Looked up from germline, CDR1 is SGHTA and CDR2 is FQGTGA. The CDR3 runs 17 residues. The V and J ends lost 0 bases and 0 bases, in that order; junction bases with no gene match: 3. Sequences were obtained from blood, either unsorted or a sorted T cell fraction (not recorded which). This chain joins TRBV7-3 and TRBJ2-3; 10 nucleotides match TRBD2. The receptor was isolated from a male donor with ankylosing spondylitis. For the CDR3, the DNA is TGTGCCAGCAGCTTAACCCGGACTAGCGGTAGCACAGATACGCAGTATTTT. Amino acids: CASSLTRTSGSTDTQYF.